Below are 27 T cell receptor beta chains sequenced from a single sample in a study of human T cells and chemical hapten exposure. Time point described: patch test 1, 2 weeks after DPC sensitization. This sample's treatment: therapeutic diphenylcyclopropenone sensitization with weekly scalp DPC. TCRdb redid the calling of the RACE reads with MiXCR, one entry per CDR3 protein. The sample has around 110,000 distinct CDR3 sequences, about 12% seen once. The sequencing used whole blood, collected in connection with sensitization to the hapten diphenylcyclopropenone (DPC). Receptors originate from a woman aged 50 to 65 with alopecia areata. Some clones in this sample may be carry-over from other donors' samples.

This clonotype was observed at least ten times. The J gene is TRBJ1-3, the V gene TRBV7-9; D gene ambiguous. CDR1 SEHNR and CDR2 FQNEAQ come from the germline V gene (reference sequence). The V gene lost 5 bases and the J gene lost 4 bases, with 9 bases spanning the gap. The CDR3 is made up of 13 amino acids. The CDR3 reads CASSRKLGNTIYF. DNA of the CDR3: TGTGCCAGCAGCCGCAAATTGGGAAACACCATATATTTT. Variable domain in full (rest from reference TRBV7-9 and TRBJ1-3): DTGVSQNPRHKITKRGQNVTFRCDPISEHNRLYWYRQTLGQGPEFLTYFQNEAQLEKSRLLSDRFSAERPKGSFSTLEIQRTEQGDSAMYLCASSRKLGNTIYFGEGSWLTVV.

This clonotype was seen only a few times. The rearrangement joins TRBV4-2 to TRBJ2-5; 10 nucleotides align to TRBD2. V lost 1 base to trimming and J lost 1 base; unmatched junction nucleotides: 3. The CDR3 runs to 16 residues. Germline loops: CDR1 LGHNA, CDR2 YNFKEQ. CDR3 amino acids: CASSQGSGGSQETQYF. The CDR3 DNA sequence: TGTGCCAGCAGCCAAGGTAGCGGGGGGTCCCAAGAGACCCAGTACTTC.

This clonotype occurred a few times. V and J are TRBV23-1 and TRBJ2-3, with D maybe TRBD2 (6 bases). TRBV23-1 is assigned to the ORF class and has an uncertain function. Trimming cost V 6 bases and J 2 bases, with 12 bases left between them. The CDR3 is made up of 14 amino acids. CDR3 coding DNA: TGCGCCAGCAGCCGAGGACTATTCACAGATACGCAGTATTTT. It is translated as CASSRGLFTDTQYF.

This clonotype was detected a few times. This chain connects TRBV7-9 to TRBJ2-2; 11 bases line up with TRBD1. The germline CDR1 and CDR2 sequences are SEHNR and FQNEAQ (reference sequence). Losses at the gene ends were 3 bases for V and 5 bases for J; bases not matched to a gene: 5. The CDR3 is 16 residues long. CDR3 region: CASSFRTGGVTGELFF. In DNA, the CDR3 is TGTGCCAGCAGCTTCCGGACAGGGGGCGTAACCGGGGAGCTGTTTTTT.

This clonotype was seen many times. The gene calls are TRBV18 and TRBJ1-2; D ambiguous. Germline lookup yields CDR1 KGHSH and CDR2 LQKENI. The CDR3 extends over 15 amino acids. Trimming shortened V by 0 bases and J by 4 bases, and 12 bases separated the two germline ends. This chain's CDR3 is CASSPPSGEVYGYTF. CDR3 coding DNA: TGTGCCAGCTCACCACCGTCAGGTGAAGTCTATGGCTACACCTTC. Together with reference TRBV18 and TRBJ1-2, the CDR3 gives the full variable domain: NAGVMQNPRHLVRRRGQEARLRCSPMKGHSHVYWYRQLPEEGLKFMVYLQKENIIDESGMPKERFSAEFPKEGPSILRIQQVVRGDSAAYFCASSPPSGEVYGYTFGSGTRLTVV.

This chain links TRBV11-2 with TRBJ2-5, with D uncertain. The V end was cut by 6 bases, the J end by 1 base, with 9 bases between. The CDR3 is 13 amino acids. Germline lookup yields CDR1 SGHAT and CDR2 FQNNGV. The CDR3 loop is CASRLRFQETQYF. For the CDR3, the DNA is TGTGCCAGCAGGCTTCGGTTCCAAGAGACCCAGTACTTC. The entire variable domain, with the rest obtained from reference TRBV11-2 and TRBJ2-5, is as follows: EAGVAQSPRYKIIEKRQSVAFWCNPISGHATLYWYQQILGQGPKLLIQFQNNGVVDDSQLPKDRFSAERLKGVDSTLKIQPAKLEDSAVYLCASRLRFQETQYFGPGTRLLVL.

The chain couples TRBV6-1 to TRBJ2-5; a possible D gene is TRBD1 (5 bases). Germline V lookup: CDR1 MNHNS, CDR2 SASEGT. V was trimmed by 6 bases and J by 1 base, leaving 12 bases between them. This CDR3 is built from 14 residues. CDR3 loop: CASSGQGRQETQYF. CDR3 nucleotide sequence: TGTGCCAGCAGCGGGCAGGGCCGCCAAGAGACCCAGTACTTC.

This clonotype was detected a few times. J is TRBJ2-7 and V is TRBV7-9; TRBD1 might be the D (5 bases). The germline V gene encodes CDR1 SEHNR and CDR2 FQNEAQ (reference sequence). With 2 bases removed from V and 5 bases from J, the gap between germline ends came to 10 bases. The CDR3 extends over 13 amino acids. The CDR3: CASSLIGVDEQYF. The CDR3 coding sequence is TGTGCCAGCAGCTTAATAGGGGTGGACGAGCAGTACTTC.

This clonotype has ten or more counts. V gene TRBV3-1 combines with J gene TRBJ2-7, with unresolved D. V shed 2 bases and J shed 5 bases, with 7 bases lying between them. This CDR3 comprises 12 residues. The V gene's germline CDR1 is LGHDT and CDR2 YNNKEL (reference sequence). The CDR3 sequence: CASSQSNHEQYF. The CDR3 nucleotides are TGTGCCAGCAGCCAAAGCAACCACGAGCAGTACTTC.

The V and J genes are TRBV12-3 or TRBV12-4 and TRBJ2-2, with D uncertain. With 8 bases removed from V and 3 bases from J, the gap between germline ends came to 16 bases. The CDR3 is made up of 15 amino acids. CDR3 nucleotides: TGTGCCAGCGGATCCAGTTTCCCGTACACCGGGGAGCTGTTTTTT. This gives the protein CASGSSFPYTGELFF.

In this sample, this clonotype turned up once. The V and J genes are TRBV29-1 and TRBJ2-7; 8 bases fit TRBD1. Per germline, CDR1 SQVTM and CDR2 ANQGSEA. V lost 6 bases and J lost 6; bases outside the gene matches: 7. CDR3 length equals 12 residues. The CDR3 nucleotides are TGCAGCGTCACGGGACAGGACGCCGAGCAGTACTTC. Protein sequence: CSVTGQDAEQYF.

This clonotype was detected many times. This chain joins TRBV18 and TRBJ2-1; D ambiguous. The V end was cut by 5 bases, the J end by 7 bases, with 9 bases between. The CDR3 extends over 12 amino acids. Germline loops: CDR1 KGHSH, CDR2 LQKENI. The CDR3 reads CASSSLGNEQFF. For the CDR3, the DNA is TGTGCCAGCTCATCTCTAGGAAATGAGCAGTTCTTC.

This sequence joins TRBV7-6 and TRBJ2-3; D is undetermined. The germline V gene has CDR1 SGHVS and CDR2 FNYEAQ. The length of the CDR3 is 14 residues. V was clipped by 5 bases and J by 4 bases, with 13 bases between them. The CDR3 DNA sequence: TGTGCCAGCAGCCTCCTAGGCGTCGCAGATACGCAGTATTTT. Translated, it gives CASSLLGVADTQYF.

This clonotype was seen a handful of times. V gene TRBV29-1 combines with J gene TRBJ2-3; D not resolved. Germline lookup yields CDR1 SQVTM and CDR2 ANQGSEA. Trimming took off 2 bases at V and 1 base at J, with 7 bases between the two ends. This CDR3 region has 13 residues. CDR3 sequence: CSVEPPGTDTQYF. Written as DNA, the CDR3 is TGCAGCGTTGAACCTCCCGGCACAGATACGCAGTATTTT.

The V call is TRBV7-2, the J call TRBJ2-3; weak D call: TRBD2 (6 bases). The germline V gene has CDR1 SGHTA and CDR2 FQGNSA. V was trimmed by 5 bases and J by 0 bases, leaving 18 bases between them. The CDR3 totals 17 residues. DNA for the CDR3: TGTGCCAGCAGCCCAACTGCGGGACGGATTAGCACAGATACGCAGTATTTT. Residues: CASSPTAGRISTDTQYF.

The rearrangement uses TRBV7-2 and TRBJ2-3, with D possibly being TRBD2 (5 bases). Germline V gene data show CDR1 as SGHTA and CDR2 as FQGNSA. This CDR3 is built from 14 residues. V shed 3 bases and J shed 6 bases, with 13 bases lying between them. The CDR3 sequence is CASSFRLARDTQYF. The CDR3 region has the DNA TGTGCCAGCAGCTTTCGGCTAGCTAGGGATACGCAGTATTTT. Together with reference TRBV7-2 and TRBJ2-3, the CDR3 gives the full variable domain: GAGVSQSPSNKVTEKGKDVELRCDPISGHTALYWYRQSLGQGLEFLIYFQGNSAPDKSGLPSDRFSAERTGGSVSTLTIQRTQQEDSAVYLCASSFRLARDTQYFGPGTRLTVL.

This clonotype was seen at least ten times. V usage is TRBV11-2 and J usage is TRBJ2-1, with D perhaps matching TRBD1 (5 bases). This CDR3 spans 17 amino acids. Per germline, CDR1 SGHAT and CDR2 FQNNGV. V shed 5 bases and J shed 0 bases, with 17 bases lying between them. The CDR3 here is CASSRTYTGLSYNEQFF. The CDR3 DNA reads as TGTGCCAGCAGCCGCACATATACAGGCCTCTCCTACAATGAGCAGTTCTTC.

This clonotype came up many times. The chain has TRBV14 and TRBJ2-5; D remains ambiguous. This CDR3 has 13 amino acids. Germline CDR1 SGHDN, CDR2 FVKESK. Trimming left V 1 base short and J 5 bases short, with 8 bases between. The CDR3 DNA reads as TGTGCCAGCAGCCAAGCCCCTCAGGAGACCCAGTACTTC. Protein product: CASSQAPQETQYF. The full variable domain, its missing parts supplied by reference TRBV14 and TRBJ2-5, is EAGVTQFPSHSVIEKGQTVTLRCDPISGHDNLYWYRRVMGKEIKFLLHFVKESKQDESGMPNNRFLAERTGGTYSTLKVQPAELEDSGVYFCASSQAPQETQYFGPGTRLLVL.

The gene calls are TRBV6-1 and TRBJ1-1, with a tentative D call TRBD1 (5 bases). Deletions cut 1 base from V and 2 bases from J, with 8 bases between. Germline V lookup: CDR1 MNHNS, CDR2 SASEGT. This CDR3 comprises 14 residues. The CDR3: CASSEEGPNTEAFF. CDR3 nucleotides: TGTGCCAGCAGTGAAGAGGGGCCAAACACTGAAGCTTTCTTT.

Written as DNA, the CDR3 is TGCGCCAGCCCCGAAAATGAGCAGTTCTTC. It encodes CASPENEQFF. The chain joins TRBV23-1 to TRBJ2-1, with D hard to call. TRBV23-1 is an ORF, and what it does is uncertain. V lost 8 bases and J 7 bases, leaving 6 bases between the germline ends. The CDR3 runs 10 residues.

This clonotype came up a few times. The chain carries TRBV20-1 and TRBJ2-7, with 7 bases matching TRBD1. V lost 0 bases, J lost 4 bases, and 9 bases stayed unmatched. There are 15 residues in the CDR3. From germline, CDR1 is DFQATT and CDR2 SNEGSKA (reference sequence). This CDR3 is CSARDPSGTAYEQYF. For the CDR3, the DNA is TGCAGTGCTAGAGACCCCAGTGGGACAGCGTACGAGCAGTACTTC.

The V gene is TRBV2, the J gene TRBJ2-1; D is possibly TRBD1 (5 bases). The germline V gene encodes CDR1 SNHLY and CDR2 FYNNEI. The CDR3 runs to 14 residues. V lost 4 bases and J lost 4, with 11 bases in between. For the CDR3, the DNA is TGTGCCAGCAGTGGGCAAAGGGGTTACAATGAGCAGTTCTTC. Protein sequence: CASSGQRGYNEQFF.

This clonotype was counted a few times. V usage is TRBV5-1 and J usage is TRBJ1-4; D ambiguous. This CDR3 region has 13 residues. Germline V gene lookup returns CDR1 SGHRS and CDR2 YFSETQ. The V end lost 5 bases, the J end lost 7 bases, and 12 bases lay between the germline ends. CDR3 in amino acids: CASRSVGGEKLFF. DNA of the CDR3: TGCGCCAGCAGGTCCGTGGGAGGTGAAAAACTGTTTTTT. The full variable domain, completed using reference TRBV5-1 and TRBJ1-4, is KAGVTQTPRYLIKTRGQQVTLSCSPISGHRSVSWYQQTPGQGLQFLFEYFSETQRNKGNFPGRFSGRQFSNSRSEMNVSTLELGDSALYLCASRSVGGEKLFFGSGTQLSVL.

In this sample, this clonotype turned up a few times. CDR3 coding DNA: TGTGCCAGCAGTGCCAGACAGGGAACTAATGAAAAACTGTTTTTT. Translation gives CASSARQGTNEKLFF. The chain recombines TRBV28 with TRBJ1-4; 7 bases line up with TRBD1. The CDR3 is 15 amino acids. Trimming at V came to 5 bases and at J to 1 base, leaving 4 bases not matched to a gene. CDR1 and CDR2 (germline): MDHEN, SYDVKM.

Comment on this clonotype: Without the conserved terminal phenylalanine or tryptophan, this CDR3 likely stems from a read error. This chain joins TRBV27 and TRBJ2-7, with 11 bases matching TRBD1. Germline loops: CDR1 MNHEY, CDR2 SMNVEV (reference sequence). This CDR3 region has 14 residues. V shed 3 bases and J 4 bases; nucleotides not matched to a gene: 2. CDR3 bases: TGTGCCAGCAGTTTGGACAGGGGGCCGTACGAGCAGTACTCC. Translated: CASSLDRGPYEQYS.

The chain uses TRBV28 and TRBJ2-5; D remains unclear. V lost 3 bases to trimming and J lost 6 bases, with 11 bases between them. The CDR3 spans 13 residues. CDR1 and CDR2 (germline): MDHEN, SYDVKM. The CDR3 spells CASSFVTPQTQYF. DNA for the CDR3: TGTGCCAGCAGTTTCGTCACCCCTCAGACCCAGTACTTC.

V gene TRBV6-4 combines with J gene TRBJ1-5; 9 positions agree with TRBD1. With 2 bases clipped from V and 7 bases from J, the junction kept 12 bases outside the gene matches. CDR3 size: 17 residues. The germline V gene has CDR1 MRHNA and CDR2 SNTAGT. CDR3 amino acids: CASSDPGQGRKGQPQHF. DNA of the CDR3: TGTGCCAGCAGTGACCCTGGACAGGGGAGGAAGGGGCAGCCCCAGCATTTT.